These 16 T cell receptor beta chains were sequenced from one sample in a study of T cell responses to AZD1222 COVID-19 vaccine. Data came from immunoSEQ multiplex PCR; TCRdb stores just in-frame clones and leaves some out. The sample contains approximately 150,000 clones, 93% of which appear only once. The sequences come from peripheral blood, collected on day 0 of MenACWY control vaccination. These receptors all stem from an adult in good health.

This clone was recorded once. The chain employs TRBV9 and TRBJ1-1; 7 nucleotides match TRBD1. The CDR3 is made up of 14 amino acids. J gave up 2 bases and V 5 bases, and 6 bases lay outside the gene matches. CDR1 is SGDLS, CDR2 YYNGEE, per germline. CDR3 sequence reads: CASSLTGLNTEAFF. The CDR3 nucleotides are TGTGCCAGCAGTCTGACAGGGCTCAACACTGAAGCTTTCTTT.

The rearrangement joins TRBV10-1 to TRBJ1-5; D is perhaps TRBD1 (6 bases). CDR1 and CDR2 (germline): WNHNN, SYGVQD (reference sequence). The CDR3 runs 15 residues. V was clipped by 5 bases and J by 1 base, with 12 bases between them. The CDR3 loop reads CASSSTGYSNQPQHF. The CDR3 DNA reads as TGCGCCAGCAGTTCTACAGGGTACAGCAATCAGCCCCAGCATTTT.

This chain joins TRBV5-6 and TRBJ2-5; D remains unclear. Per the germline V gene, CDR1 is SGHDT and CDR2 is YYEEEE. Trimming cost V 2 bases and J 1 base, with 6 bases left between them. This CDR3 comprises 13 residues. CDR3 coding DNA: TGTGCCAGCAGCTTCACCCCCCAAGAGACCCAGTACTTC. The encoded protein is CASSFTPQETQYF.

V and J are TRBV3-1 (or the pseudogene TRBV3-2) and TRBJ1-2; 7 bases agree with TRBD1. The CDR3 has 13 amino acids. Germline V gene sequence: CDR1 LGHDT, CDR2 YNNKEL (reference sequence). With V trimmed by 6 bases and J by 5 bases, 6 bases remained unmatched. CDR3 region: CASRPGGAYGYTF. CDR3 bases: TGTGCCAGCAGGCCAGGGGGTGCTTATGGCTACACCTTC.

V is TRBV7-9 and J is TRBJ2-3, with 9 bases matching TRBD1. The V and J ends lost 5 bases and 2 bases, in that order; junction bases with no gene match: 17. This CDR3 is 19 amino acids long. Germline V gene data show CDR1 as SEHNR and CDR2 as FQNEAQ (reference sequence). The CDR3 spells CASSRLLSRDRAFTDTQYF. CDR3 bases: TGTGCCAGCAGCCGATTACTAAGCCGGGACAGGGCTTTCACAGATACGCAGTATTTT.

The chain joins TRBV4-3 to TRBJ1-4; D is possibly TRBD1 (5 bases). Trimming cost V 4 bases and J 11 bases, with 17 bases left between them. Germline loops: CDR1 LGHNA, CDR2 YSLEER. This CDR3 spans 14 amino acids. The CDR3 DNA reads as TGCGCCAGCAGCCTTGGGACCTGGTCCGGGAAACTGTTTTTT. Protein: CASSLGTWSGKLFF.

The chain combines TRBV7-2 with TRBJ2-7; D possibly corresponds to TRBD2 (5 bases). This CDR3 has 13 residues. V lost 5 bases and J 4 bases, leaving 12 bases between the germline ends. The germline CDR1 and CDR2 sequences are SGHTA and FQGNSA. The CDR3 DNA follows: TGTGCCAGCAGCCGGAGGAGAGAATACGAGCAGTACTTC. Translated, it gives CASSRRREYEQYF.

This chain joins TRBV19 and TRBJ2-2; a possible D gene is TRBD1 (6 bases). The germline CDR1 and CDR2 sequences are LNHDA and SQIVND (reference sequence). The CDR3 totals 16 residues. V was shortened by 4 bases and J by 3 bases, with 15 bases between the two germline ends. The CDR3 region is CASSTFGAGDTGELFF. CDR3 nucleotides: TGTGCCAGTAGTACCTTTGGGGCAGGGGACACCGGGGAGCTGTTTTTT.

The gene calls are TRBV12-3 or TRBV12-4 and TRBJ1-2; 8 nucleotides align to TRBD1. The J segment lost 7 bases and the V segment lost 5 bases, leaving 6 bases of the junction unmatched. This CDR3 is 13 amino acids long. The CDR3 DNA reads TGTGCCAGCAGTCAGACAGGGGTGAGTGGCTACACCTTC. Residues: CASSQTGVSGYTF.

This sequence joins TRBV6-2 or TRBV6-3 and TRBJ1-6; the match to TRBD1 covers 7 bases. This CDR3 comprises 20 residues. Germline lookup yields CDR1 MNHEY and CDR2 SVGEGT. V trimming: 6 bases; J trimming: 0 bases; junction bases outside the gene matches: 17. The DNA of the CDR3 is TGTGCCAGCAGCCCTCATCCCAGGGGGGCCATTAGCTCCTATAATTCACCCCTCCACTTT. It is translated as CASSPHPRGAISSYNSPLHF.

The chain couples TRBV7-8 to TRBJ2-5, with 7 bases identical to TRBD2. V trimming: 7 bases; J trimming: 1 base; junction bases outside the gene matches: 15. This CDR3 spans 17 amino acids. Germline CDR1 SGHVS, CDR2 FQNEAQ. The CDR3 DNA follows: TGTGCCAGCACCATGTCGTTGGCGGGAGAACCCCAAGAGACCCAGTACTTC. Protein product: CASTMSLAGEPQETQYF.

This chain links TRBV21-1 with TRBJ1-5. TRBV21-1 is a known pseudogene. The CDR3 length is 13 residues. This CDR3 is CASSKGGNQPQHF. Here the CDR3 DNA reads TGTGCCAGCAGCAAAGGGGGCAATCAGCCCCAGCATTTT.

This clone is a singleton in its sample. This chain links TRBV4-1 with TRBJ1-3; possibly TRBD1 for D (5 bases). The CDR3 consists of 16 residues. Trimming took 1 base from V and 4 from J, leaving 14 bases between them. Germline V gene data show CDR1 as MGHRA and CDR2 as YSYEKL. The CDR3 region has the DNA TGCGCCAGCAGCCAAGGGCCAAGGGGTAAGGGAAACACCATATATTTT. Its protein product is CASSQGPRGKGNTIYF.

The rearrangement links TRBV27 to TRBJ1-2, with unresolved D. The germline V gene encodes CDR1 MNHEY and CDR2 SMNVEV (reference sequence). V dropped 8 bases and J dropped 4 bases, with 8 bases sitting between them. CDR3 size: 11 residues. The CDR3 DNA follows: TGTGCCAGCGGACCTTTCTATGGCTACACCTTC. Protein product: CASGPFYGYTF.

The rearrangement joins TRBV20-1 to TRBJ2-7; D unclear. Trimming left V 3 bases short and J 6 bases short, with 12 bases between. Germline V CDR1 and CDR2: DFQATT, SNEGSKA (reference sequence). This CDR3 comprises 12 residues. CDR3 bases: TGCAGTGCTAGTAGGCAGCGCTTCGAGCAGTACTTC. Residues: CSASRQRFEQYF.

The rearrangement links TRBV6-2 or TRBV6-3 to TRBJ1-2; D not resolved. Trimming stripped 7 bases from V and 8 bases from J, with 17 bases between. This CDR3 comprises 13 residues. Per germline, CDR1 MNHEY and CDR2 SVGEGT. Written as DNA, the CDR3 is TGTGCCAGCATCCCTGCCGGCGGATCGGGCTACACCTTC. Encoded protein: CASIPAGGSGYTF.